What follows is one TCR beta chain and its context. The entry originates in a study of blood T cell repertoires in COVID-19. Whole-study context: Samples taken during acute and convalescent COVID-19 were collected in the United States, Italy and Spain.

Assay: immunoSEQ multiplex PCR; the TCRdb copy retains only in-frame clones and omits some. The repertoire holds fewer than 120,000 clones, with roughly 82% as singletons. Germline trimming cut 6 bases from V and 6 bases from J; bases unmatched to any gene: 5. This CDR3 has 14 residues. Per the germline V gene, CDR1 is SGHDT and CDR2 is YYEEEE. Material for sequencing was peripheral blood. V gene TRBV5-6 combines with J gene TRBJ1-5; 11 bases agree with TRBD1. This TCR was sampled from a woman aged 60-75 years with acute or convalescent COVID-19. DNA for the CDR3: TGTGCCAGCACCTGGGGACAGGGGGGTCAGCCCCAGCATTTT. As protein: CASTWGQGGQPQHF.